This passage covers 14 T cell receptor beta chains from one sample sequenced in a study of blood T cell repertoires in COVID-19. Sequencing used immunoSEQ multiplex PCR; TCRdb keeps in-frame clones, though not all of them. Of about 110,000 clones listed, less than 75% were seen once; the top ten hold about 2%. The sequencing input was peripheral blood. Receptor source: a woman between 40 and 50 years old with acute or convalescent COVID-19.

The genes are TRBV30 and TRBJ1-3, with TRBD1 as a possible D gene (6 bases). This CDR3 comprises 15 residues. Germline values: CDR1 GTSNPN, CDR2 SVGIG (reference sequence). Trimming left V 6 bases short and J 0 bases short, with 15 bases between. Here the CDR3 DNA reads TGTGCCTGTACCCCAGGGGCCTACTCTGGAAACACCATATATTTT. Encoded protein: CACTPGAYSGNTIYF.

This rearrangement joins TRBV3-1 (or the pseudogene TRBV3-2) to TRBJ1-2; perhaps TRBD1 as D (5 bases). V gave up 2 bases and J gave up 4 bases, with 14 bases separating them. This CDR3 contains 15 residues. The germline CDR1 and CDR2 sequences are LGHDT and YNNKEL (reference sequence). The CDR3 region has the DNA TGTGCCAGCAGCCAACTTAGCGGGGGGATCTATGGCTACACCTTC. It yields the protein CASSQLSGGIYGYTF.

This chain uses TRBV5-6 with TRBJ2-2; possible D gene TRBD2, 5 bases. Trimming cost V 1 base and J 4 bases, with 14 bases left between them. This CDR3 is 16 amino acids long. Germline CDR1 SGHDT, CDR2 YYEEEE. This chain's CDR3 is CASSLKWQSGTGELFF. The CDR3 DNA reads as TGTGCCAGCAGCTTGAAGTGGCAGAGCGGCACCGGGGAGCTGTTTTTT.

The V call is TRBV9, the J call TRBJ1-2, with a tentative D call TRBD1 (6 bases). V dropped 4 bases and J dropped 0 bases, with 19 bases sitting between them. This CDR3 contains 17 residues. Germline V gene sequence: CDR1 SGDLS, CDR2 YYNGEE. CDR3 DNA sequence: TGTGCCAGCAGCCCCCGGACAGCCCTGGGTCCTAACTATGGCTACACCTTC. Its translation: CASSPRTALGPNYGYTF.

This clone was recorded many times. The V and J genes are TRBV7-9 and TRBJ1-6; D remains unclear. Per germline, CDR1 SEHNR and CDR2 FQNEAQ (reference sequence). The CDR3 contains 13 residues. V was cut by 5 bases and J by 9 bases, with 11 bases left in between. The CDR3 DNA sequence: TGTGCCAGCAGCATGGGGAGTTCTTCACCCCTCCACTTT. Translated: CASSMGSSSPLHF.

The chain uses TRBV30 and TRBJ1-5; a weak D match, TRBD1 (5 bases). Germline CDR1 reads GTSNPN; CDR2 reads SVGIG (reference sequence). V was shortened by 8 bases and J by 1 base, with 9 bases between the two germline ends. The CDR3 is made up of 12 amino acids. The CDR3 bases are TGTGCCGGAGGGGACAGCAATCAGCCCCAGCATTTT. Protein sequence: CAGGDSNQPQHF. Full variable domain (remainder filled in from reference TRBV30 and TRBJ1-5): SQTIHQWPATLVQPVGSPLSLECTVEGTSNPNLYWYRQAAGRGLQLLFYSVGIGQISSEVPQNLSASRPQDRQFILSSKKLLLSDSGFYLCAGGDSNQPQHFGDGTRLSIL.

The V gene is TRBV7-3, the J gene TRBJ2-3; perhaps TRBD2 as D (6 bases). V dropped 8 bases and J dropped 0 bases, with 12 bases sitting between them. The CDR3 is made up of 14 amino acids. Germline lookup yields CDR1 SGHTA and CDR2 FQGTGA. In DNA form, the CDR3 reads TGTGCCAGCTCCCCCGGGGGTAGCACAGATACGCAGTATTTT. Translation: CASSPGGSTDTQYF.

This clone was detected only once. The chain joins TRBV7-9 to TRBJ2-2; D is possibly TRBD1 (6 bases). CDR1 is SEHNR and CDR2 is FQNEAQ in the germline V gene (reference sequence). V dropped 5 bases and J dropped 3 bases, with 10 bases sitting between them. This CDR3 has 14 amino acids. For the CDR3, the DNA is TGTGCCAGCAGCCCCCGACAGGACACCGGGGAGCTGTTTTTT. Residues: CASSPRQDTGELFF.

The rearrangement joins TRBV14 to TRBJ1-1; D unclear. The V gene's germline CDR1 is SGHDN and CDR2 FVKESK. This CDR3 is built from 12 residues. Trimming removed 1 base from V and 11 bases from J, with 11 bases in between. CDR3 bases: TGTGCCAGCAGCCAAGTTGGCAGGAACGCTTTCTTT. Encoded protein: CASSQVGRNAFF.

The V gene is TRBV20-1, the J gene TRBJ2-5; D is perhaps TRBD2 (5 bases). The CDR3 is made up of 11 amino acids. Germline assignment: CDR1 DFQATT and CDR2 SNEGSKA (reference sequence). V lost 5 bases and J 5 bases, leaving 9 bases between the germline ends. The CDR3 spells CSAGGAETQYF. The CDR3 nucleotides read TGCAGTGCTGGAGGAGCGGAGACCCAGTACTTC.

This clone was seen many times. The chain couples TRBV7-9 to TRBJ1-4, with D unclear. The V end was cut by 2 bases, the J end by 8 bases, with 24 bases between. Germline CDR1 is SEHNR and CDR2 is FQNEAQ (reference sequence). This CDR3 contains 18 residues. The CDR3 loop reads CASSLYYWVVTEKEKLFF. For the CDR3, the DNA is TGTGCCAGCAGCTTATATTATTGGGTGGTCACAGAGAAAGAAAAACTGTTTTTT.

The CDR3 loop reads CASSEWGPSGGNNEQFF. CDR3 coding DNA: TGTGCCAGCAGTGAATGGGGCCCTAGCGGGGGAAACAATGAGCAGTTCTTC. The chain links TRBV25-1 to TRBJ2-1, with 10 positions matching TRBD2. Unmatched junction bases numbered 8, after V lost 1 base and J lost 5 bases. The CDR3 has 17 residues. Germline CDR1 and CDR2: MGHDK and SYGVNS.

About this clone itself: Given a much more abundant clone one base away, this may be a read error. This specimen includes other DNA sequences encoding the same CDR3. The DNA for the CDR3 is TGTGCCAGCAGTTACCGGGACAGGGGATCCTACGAGCAGTACTTC. Its protein is CASSYRDRGSYEQYF. The chain recombines TRBV6-5 with TRBJ2-7; 10 bases line up with TRBD1. Germline CDR1 and CDR2: MNHEY and SVGAGI. The CDR3 is made up of 15 amino acids. The V segment lost 2 bases and the J segment 1 base; nucleotides outside the gene matches: 2.

The genes are TRBV4-1 and TRBJ2-5, with D perhaps matching TRBD1 (6 bases). V was trimmed by 2 bases and J by 4 bases, leaving 17 bases between them. This CDR3 has 16 amino acids. Per the germline V gene, CDR1 is MGHRA and CDR2 is YSYEKL. CDR3 in amino acids: CASSQRGGRVSETQYF. CDR3 DNA: TGCGCCAGCAGCCAAAGAGGGGGTAGGGTGTCAGAGACCCAGTACTTC.